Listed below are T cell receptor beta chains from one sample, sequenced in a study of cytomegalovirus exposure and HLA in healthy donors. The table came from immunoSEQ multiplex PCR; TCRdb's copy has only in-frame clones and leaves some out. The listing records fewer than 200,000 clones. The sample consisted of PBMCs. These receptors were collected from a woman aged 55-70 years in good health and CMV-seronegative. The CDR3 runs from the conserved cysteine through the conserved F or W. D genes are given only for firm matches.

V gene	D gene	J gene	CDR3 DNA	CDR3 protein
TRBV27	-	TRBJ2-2	TGTGCCAGCAGTTTATCGCCGGTGACGAACACCGGGGAGCTGTTTTTT	CASSLSPVTNTGELFF
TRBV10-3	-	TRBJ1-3	TGTGCCATCAGGACAGATCTCTCTGGAAACACCATATATTTT	CAIRTDLSGNTIYF
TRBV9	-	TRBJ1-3	TGTGCCAGCAGCGTCCTATCGACTCCCAGCTCTGGAAACACCATATATTTT	CASSVLSTPSSGNTIYF
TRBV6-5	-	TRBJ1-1	TGTGCCAGCAGAAGGACAGTGAACACTGAAGCTTTCTTT	CASRRTVNTEAFF
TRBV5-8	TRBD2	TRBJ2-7	TGTGCCAGCAGCTTGTCTAGCGGGGGGGCCTACGAGCAGTACTTC	CASSLSSGGAYEQYF
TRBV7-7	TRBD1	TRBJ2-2	TGTGCCAGCAGCAGAGGGACAGGGAACACCGGGGAGCTGTTTTTT	CASSRGTGNTGELFF
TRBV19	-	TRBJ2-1	TGTGCCAGTAGTATAGTTTCCGGGAGCTCAAGCAATGAGCAGTTCTTC	CASSIVSGSSSNEQFF
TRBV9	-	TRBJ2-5	TGTGCCAGCAGCGTATCCTCGGAGGGATGGGAGACCCAGTACTTC	CASSVSSEGWETQYF
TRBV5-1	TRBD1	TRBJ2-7	TGCGCCAGCAGCTTGGATGGACAGGGCCCCTACGAGCAGTACTTC	CASSLDGQGPYEQYF
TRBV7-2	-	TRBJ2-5	TGTGCCAGCAGCCTTCGACTAATGGTTGAGACCCAGTACTTC	CASSLRLMVETQYF
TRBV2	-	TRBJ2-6	TGTGCCATATCGTCGGGGTGGGGGGCCAACGTCCTGACTTTC	CAISSGWGANVLTF
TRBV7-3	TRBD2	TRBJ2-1	TGTGCCAGCAGCTCAGTAGCGGGGGCTGGCAATGAGCAGTTCTTC	CASSSVAGAGNEQFF
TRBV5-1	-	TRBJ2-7	TGCGCCAGCAGCGAGGGGGTACTCTACGAGCAGTACTTC	CASSEGVLYEQYF
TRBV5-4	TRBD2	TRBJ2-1	TGTGCCAGCAGCCTGGGACTAGCGGGAAATGAGCAGTTCTTC	CASSLGLAGNEQFF
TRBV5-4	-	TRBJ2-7	TGTGCCAGCAGCTTGGCCGGCGGGGGCCTCTCCTACGAGCAGTACTTC	CASSLAGGGLSYEQYF
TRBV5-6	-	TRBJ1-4	TGTGCCAGCAGCTTAGGGACAAAGGGAAAACTGTTTTTT	CASSLGTKGKLFF
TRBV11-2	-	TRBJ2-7	TGTGCCAGCAGCCTAGAGGAGGGCTTTACCTACGAGCAGTACTTC	CASSLEEGFTYEQYF
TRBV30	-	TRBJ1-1	TGTGCCTGGAGTTTAACCGCCCCTGTGGGAGACACTGAAGCTTTCTTT	CAWSLTAPVGDTEAFF
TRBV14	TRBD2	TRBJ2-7	TGTGCCAGCAGCCAAGTGGAGCGGGGGATCTCCTACGAGCAGTACTTC	CASSQVERGISYEQYF
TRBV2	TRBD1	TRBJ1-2	TGTGCCAGCAGTGAAGAAAGGACAGGCCTAGGGTATGGCTACACCTTC	CASSEERTGLGYGYTF
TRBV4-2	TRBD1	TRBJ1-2	TGTGCCAGCAGCCAACGACAGGGGGCGCAAGATGGCTACACCTTC	CASSQRQGAQDGYTF
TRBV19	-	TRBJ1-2	TGTGCCAGTAGTACCACCCCATATGAGGGCTACACCTTC	CASSTTPYEGYTF
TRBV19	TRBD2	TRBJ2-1	TGTGCCAGTACCTTCCTAGCGGGAATAAGCAATGAGCAGTTCTTC	CASTFLAGISNEQFF
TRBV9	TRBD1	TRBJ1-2	TGTGCCAGCAGCGTAGCCCGCGACCGACAGGGCCCAGCTAACTATGGCTACACCTTC	CASSVARDRQGPANYGYTF
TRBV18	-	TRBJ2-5	TGTGCCAGCTCACCACGGGGGGAAGAGACCCAGTACTTC	CASSPRGEETQYF
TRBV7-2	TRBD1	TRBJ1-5	TGTGCCAGCAGCCGAGGGACAGGGAATCAGCCCCAGCATTTT	CASSRGTGNQPQHF
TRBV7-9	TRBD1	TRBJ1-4	TGTGCCAGCAGCGAAATAGGGACAGCCCCCGATGAAAAACTGTTTTTT	CASSEIGTAPDEKLFF